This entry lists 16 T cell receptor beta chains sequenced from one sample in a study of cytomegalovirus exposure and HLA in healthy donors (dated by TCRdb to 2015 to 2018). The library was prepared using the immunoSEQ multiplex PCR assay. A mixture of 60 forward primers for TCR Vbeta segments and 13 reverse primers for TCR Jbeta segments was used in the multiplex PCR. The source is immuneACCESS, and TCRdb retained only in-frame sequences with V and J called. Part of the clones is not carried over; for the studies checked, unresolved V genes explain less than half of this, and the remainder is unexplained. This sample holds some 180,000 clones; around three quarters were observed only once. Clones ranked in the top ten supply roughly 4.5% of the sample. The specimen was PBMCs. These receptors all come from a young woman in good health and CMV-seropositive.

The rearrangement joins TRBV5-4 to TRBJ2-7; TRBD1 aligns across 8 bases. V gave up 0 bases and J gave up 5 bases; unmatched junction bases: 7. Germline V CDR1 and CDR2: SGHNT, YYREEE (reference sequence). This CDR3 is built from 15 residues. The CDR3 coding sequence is TGTGCCAGCAGCTTGGAGTTGGACAGGGTGGACGAGCAGTACTTC. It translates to CASSLELDRVDEQYF.

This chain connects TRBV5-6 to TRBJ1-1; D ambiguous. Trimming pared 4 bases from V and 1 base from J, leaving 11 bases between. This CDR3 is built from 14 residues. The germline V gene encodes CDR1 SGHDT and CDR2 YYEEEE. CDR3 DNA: TGTGCCAGCAGCCTTGGAGTGGGGAACACTGAAGCTTTCTTT. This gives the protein CASSLGVGNTEAFF.

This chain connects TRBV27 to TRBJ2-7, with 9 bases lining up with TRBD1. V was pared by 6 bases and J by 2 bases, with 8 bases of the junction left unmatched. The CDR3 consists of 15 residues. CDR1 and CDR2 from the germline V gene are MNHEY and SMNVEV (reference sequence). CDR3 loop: CASSSPGQGAYEQYF. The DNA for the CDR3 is TGTGCCAGCAGCTCCCCGGGACAGGGTGCCTACGAGCAGTACTTC.

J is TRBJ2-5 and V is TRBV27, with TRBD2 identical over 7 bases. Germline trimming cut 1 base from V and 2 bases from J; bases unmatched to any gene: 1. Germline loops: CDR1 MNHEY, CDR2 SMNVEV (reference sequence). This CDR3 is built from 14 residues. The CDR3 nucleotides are TGTGCCAGCAGTTTATTCGGGGGGCAAGAGACCCAGTACTTC. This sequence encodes CASSLFGGQETQYF.

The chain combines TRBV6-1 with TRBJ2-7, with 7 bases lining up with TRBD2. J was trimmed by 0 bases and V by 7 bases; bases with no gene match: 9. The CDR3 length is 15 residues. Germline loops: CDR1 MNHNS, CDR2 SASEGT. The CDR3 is CASIRWASGSYEQYF. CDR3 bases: TGTGCCAGCATTCGTTGGGCTAGCGGCTCCTACGAGCAGTACTTC.

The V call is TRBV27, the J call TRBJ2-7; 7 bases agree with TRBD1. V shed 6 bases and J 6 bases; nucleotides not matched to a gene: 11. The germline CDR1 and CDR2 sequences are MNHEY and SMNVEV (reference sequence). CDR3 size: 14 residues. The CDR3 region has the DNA TGTGCCAGCAGCTTTGCCGCCAGGGGGACCGAGCAGTACTTC. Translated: CASSFAARGTEQYF.

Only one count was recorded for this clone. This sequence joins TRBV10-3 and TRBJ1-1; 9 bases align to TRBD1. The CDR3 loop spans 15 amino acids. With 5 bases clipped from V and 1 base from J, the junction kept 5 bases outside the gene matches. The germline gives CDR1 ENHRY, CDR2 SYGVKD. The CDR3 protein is CAISKQGAENTEAFF. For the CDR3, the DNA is TGTGCCATCAGTAAACAGGGGGCAGAGAACACTGAAGCTTTCTTT.

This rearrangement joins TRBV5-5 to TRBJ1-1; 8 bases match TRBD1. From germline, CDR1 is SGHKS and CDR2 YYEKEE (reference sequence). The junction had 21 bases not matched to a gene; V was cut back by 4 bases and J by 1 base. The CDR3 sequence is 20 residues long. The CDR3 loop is CASSQGQVVGLTGKNTEAFF. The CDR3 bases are TGTGCCAGCAGCCAGGGACAGGTTGTTGGCCTTACCGGGAAGAACACTGAAGCTTTCTTT.

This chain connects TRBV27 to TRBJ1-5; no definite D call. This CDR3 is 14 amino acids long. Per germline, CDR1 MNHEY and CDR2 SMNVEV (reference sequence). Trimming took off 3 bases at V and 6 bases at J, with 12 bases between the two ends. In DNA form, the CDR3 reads TGTGCCAGCAGTTTTGAGGTGAGGGTTCAGCCCCAGCATTTT. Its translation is CASSFEVRVQPQHF.

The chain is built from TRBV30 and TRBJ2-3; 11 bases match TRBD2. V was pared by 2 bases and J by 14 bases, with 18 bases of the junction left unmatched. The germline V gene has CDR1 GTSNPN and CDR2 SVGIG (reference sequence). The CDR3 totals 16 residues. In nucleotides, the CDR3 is TGTGCCTGGAGTACCCTGGACAGCGTAGCGGGAGGGCCACGGTATTTT. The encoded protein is CAWSTLDSVAGGPRYF.

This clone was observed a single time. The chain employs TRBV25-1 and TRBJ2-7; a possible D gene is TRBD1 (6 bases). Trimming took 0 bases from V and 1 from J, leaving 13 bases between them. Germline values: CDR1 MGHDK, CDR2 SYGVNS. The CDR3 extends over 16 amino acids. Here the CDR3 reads CASSEYGQNLSYEQYF. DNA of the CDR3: TGTGCCAGCAGTGAATATGGACAGAACTTATCCTACGAGCAGTACTTC.

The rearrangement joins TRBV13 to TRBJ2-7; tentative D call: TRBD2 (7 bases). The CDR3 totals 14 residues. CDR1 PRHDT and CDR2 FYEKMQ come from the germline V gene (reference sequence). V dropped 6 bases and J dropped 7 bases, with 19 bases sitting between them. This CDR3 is CASRLAGAKGEQYF. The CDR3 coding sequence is TGTGCCAGCAGACTTGCGGGGGCCAAGGGTGAGCAGTACTTC.

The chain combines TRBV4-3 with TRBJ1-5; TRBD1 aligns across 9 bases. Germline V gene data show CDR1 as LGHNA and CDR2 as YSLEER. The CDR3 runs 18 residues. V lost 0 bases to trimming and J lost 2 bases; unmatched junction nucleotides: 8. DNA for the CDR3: TGCGCCAGCAGCCAAGATAAAACAGGGGGCGGACGCAATCAGCCCCAGCATTTT. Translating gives CASSQDKTGGGRNQPQHF.

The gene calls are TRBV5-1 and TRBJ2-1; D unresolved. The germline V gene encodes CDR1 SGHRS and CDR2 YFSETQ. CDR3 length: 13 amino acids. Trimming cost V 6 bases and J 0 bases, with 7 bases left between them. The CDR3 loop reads CASTSSSYNEQFF. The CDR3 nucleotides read TGCGCCAGCACCTCCAGCTCCTACAATGAGCAGTTCTTC. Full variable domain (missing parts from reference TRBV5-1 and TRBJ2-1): KAGVTQTPRYLIKTRGQQVTLSCSPISGHRSVSWYQQTPGQGLQFLFEYFSETQRNKGNFPGRFSGRQFSNSRSEMNVSTLELGDSALYLCASTSSSYNEQFFGPGTRLTVL.

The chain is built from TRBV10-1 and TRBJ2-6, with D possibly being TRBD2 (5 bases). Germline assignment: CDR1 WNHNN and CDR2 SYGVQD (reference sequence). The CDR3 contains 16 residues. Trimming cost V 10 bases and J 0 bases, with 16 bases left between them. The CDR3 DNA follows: TGCGCCACCCACCCGAGGGAACTCTCTGGGGCCAACGTCCTGACTTTC. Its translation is CATHPRELSGANVLTF.

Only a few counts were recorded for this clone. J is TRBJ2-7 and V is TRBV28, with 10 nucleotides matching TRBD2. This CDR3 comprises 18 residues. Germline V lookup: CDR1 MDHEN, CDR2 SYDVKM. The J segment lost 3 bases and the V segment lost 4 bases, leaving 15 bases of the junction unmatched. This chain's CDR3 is CASSSQTTSGETRYEQYF. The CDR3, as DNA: TGTGCCAGCAGTTCGCAAACTACTAGCGGGGAGACCCGCTACGAGCAGTACTTC.